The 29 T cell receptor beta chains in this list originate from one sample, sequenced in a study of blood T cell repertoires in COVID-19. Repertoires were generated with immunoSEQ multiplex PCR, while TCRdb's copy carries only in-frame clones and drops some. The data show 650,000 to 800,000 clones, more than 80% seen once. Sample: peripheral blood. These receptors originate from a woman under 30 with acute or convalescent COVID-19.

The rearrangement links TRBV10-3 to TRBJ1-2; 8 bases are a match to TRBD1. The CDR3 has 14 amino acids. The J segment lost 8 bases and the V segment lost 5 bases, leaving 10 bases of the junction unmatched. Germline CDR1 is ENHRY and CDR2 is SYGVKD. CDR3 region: CAISPLQGGGGYTF. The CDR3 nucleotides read TGTGCCATCAGTCCTTTACAGGGGGGAGGAGGCTACACCTTC.

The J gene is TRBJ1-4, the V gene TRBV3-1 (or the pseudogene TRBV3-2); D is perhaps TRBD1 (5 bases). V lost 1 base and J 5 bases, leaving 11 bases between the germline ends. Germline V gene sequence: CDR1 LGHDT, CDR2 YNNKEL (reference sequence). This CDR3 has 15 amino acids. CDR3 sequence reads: CASSQATERNEKLFF. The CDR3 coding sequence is TGTGCCAGCAGCCAAGCGACAGAGAGAAATGAAAAACTGTTTTTT.

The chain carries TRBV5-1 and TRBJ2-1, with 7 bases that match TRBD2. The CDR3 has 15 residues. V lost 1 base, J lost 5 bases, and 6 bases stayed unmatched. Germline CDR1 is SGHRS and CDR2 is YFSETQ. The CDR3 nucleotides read TGCGCCAGCAGCTTGAAACCTGGGAGGGACAATGAGCAGTTCTTC. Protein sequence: CASSLKPGRDNEQFF.

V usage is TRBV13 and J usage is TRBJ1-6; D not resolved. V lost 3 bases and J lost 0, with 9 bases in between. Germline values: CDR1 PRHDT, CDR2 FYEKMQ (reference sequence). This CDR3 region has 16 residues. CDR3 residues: CASSFKISSYNSPLHF. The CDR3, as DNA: TGTGCCAGCAGCTTTAAGATTAGCTCCTATAATTCACCCCTCCACTTT. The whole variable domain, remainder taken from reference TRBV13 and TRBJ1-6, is AAGVIQSPRHLIKEKRETATLKCYPIPRHDTVYWYQQGPGQDPQFLISFYEKMQSDKGSIPDRFSAQQFSDYHSELNMSSLELGDSALYFCASSFKISSYNSPLHFGNGTRLTVT.

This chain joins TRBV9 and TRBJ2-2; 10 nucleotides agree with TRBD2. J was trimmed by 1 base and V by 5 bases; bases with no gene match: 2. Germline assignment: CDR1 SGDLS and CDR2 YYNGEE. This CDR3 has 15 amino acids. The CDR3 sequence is CASRASGGNTGELFF. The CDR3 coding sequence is TGTGCCAGCAGGGCTAGCGGGGGGAACACCGGGGAGCTGTTTTTT.

The CDR3 protein is CASSGGWWTEAFF. The CDR3 DNA follows: TGTGCCAGCAGTGGAGGGTGGTGGACTGAAGCTTTCTTT. The rearrangement joins TRBV12-3 or TRBV12-4 to TRBJ1-1; D unclear. V gave up 5 bases and J gave up 5 bases, with 12 bases separating them. This CDR3 region has 13 residues.

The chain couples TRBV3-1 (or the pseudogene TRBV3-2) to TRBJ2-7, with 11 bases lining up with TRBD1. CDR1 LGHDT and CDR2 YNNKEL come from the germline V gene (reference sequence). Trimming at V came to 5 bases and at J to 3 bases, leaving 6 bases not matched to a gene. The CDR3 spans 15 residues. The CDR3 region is CASSDSGTGGYEQYF. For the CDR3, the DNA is TGTGCCAGCAGCGACTCCGGGACAGGGGGCTACGAGCAGTACTTC.

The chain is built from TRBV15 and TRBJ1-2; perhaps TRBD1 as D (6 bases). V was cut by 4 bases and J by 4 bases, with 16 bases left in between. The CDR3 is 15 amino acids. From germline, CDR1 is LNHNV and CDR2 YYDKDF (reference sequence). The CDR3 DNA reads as TGTGCCACCAGCAACTCCGTCACAGGGATCTATGGCTACACCTTC. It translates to CATSNSVTGIYGYTF.

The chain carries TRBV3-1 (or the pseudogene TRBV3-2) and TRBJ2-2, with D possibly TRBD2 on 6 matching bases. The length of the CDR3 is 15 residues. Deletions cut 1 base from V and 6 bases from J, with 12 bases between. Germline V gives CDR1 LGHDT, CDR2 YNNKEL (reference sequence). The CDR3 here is CASSQGLPSAGELFF. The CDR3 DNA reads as TGTGCCAGCAGCCAAGGCCTGCCTAGCGCCGGGGAGCTGTTTTTT.

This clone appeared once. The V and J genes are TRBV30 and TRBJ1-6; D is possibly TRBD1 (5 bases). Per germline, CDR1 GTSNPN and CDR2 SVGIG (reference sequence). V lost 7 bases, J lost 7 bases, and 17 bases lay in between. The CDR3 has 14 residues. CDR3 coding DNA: TGTGCCTTGACCAGACAGATTGACAATTCACCCCTCCACTTT. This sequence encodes CALTRQIDNSPLHF.

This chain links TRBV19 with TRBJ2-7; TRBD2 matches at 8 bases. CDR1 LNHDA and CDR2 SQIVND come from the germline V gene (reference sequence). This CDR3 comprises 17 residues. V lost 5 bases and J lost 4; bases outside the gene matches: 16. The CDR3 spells CASSPRREGIKLYEQYF. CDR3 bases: TGTGCCAGTAGTCCCCGCCGGGAGGGGATAAAACTATACGAGCAGTACTTC.

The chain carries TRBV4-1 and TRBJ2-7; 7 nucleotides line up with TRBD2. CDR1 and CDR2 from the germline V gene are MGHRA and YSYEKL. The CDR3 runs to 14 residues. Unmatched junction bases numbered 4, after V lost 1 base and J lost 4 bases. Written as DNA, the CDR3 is TGCGCCAGCAGCCAAGGGGAGGGTCAATACGAGCAGTACTTC. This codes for CASSQGEGQYEQYF.

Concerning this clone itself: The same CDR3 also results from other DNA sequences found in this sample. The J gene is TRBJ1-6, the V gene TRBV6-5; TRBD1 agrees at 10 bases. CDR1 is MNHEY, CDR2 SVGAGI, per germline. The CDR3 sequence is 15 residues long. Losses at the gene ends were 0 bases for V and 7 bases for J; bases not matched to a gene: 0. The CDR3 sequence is CASSYSGQGNSPLHF. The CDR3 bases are TGTGCCAGCAGTTACTCGGGACAGGGGAATTCACCCCTCCACTTT.

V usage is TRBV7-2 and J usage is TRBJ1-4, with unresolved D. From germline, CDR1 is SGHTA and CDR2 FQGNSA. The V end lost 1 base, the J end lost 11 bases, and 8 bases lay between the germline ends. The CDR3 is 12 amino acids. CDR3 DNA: TGTGCCAGCAGCTTAGATGCTCGGAAACTGTTTTTT. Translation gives CASSLDARKLFF.

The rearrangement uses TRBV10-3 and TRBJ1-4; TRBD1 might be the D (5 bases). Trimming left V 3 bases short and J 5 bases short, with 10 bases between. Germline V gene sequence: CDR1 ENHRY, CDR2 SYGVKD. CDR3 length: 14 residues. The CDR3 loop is CAISELGGNEKLFF. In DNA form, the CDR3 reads TGTGCCATCAGTGAACTTGGGGGGAATGAAAAACTGTTTTTT.

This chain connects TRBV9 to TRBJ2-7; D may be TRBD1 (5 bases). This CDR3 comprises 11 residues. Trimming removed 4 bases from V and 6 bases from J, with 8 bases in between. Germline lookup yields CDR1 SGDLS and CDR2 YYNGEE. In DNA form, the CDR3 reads TGTGCCAGCAGCAGGGGAAGCGAGCAGTACTTC. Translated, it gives CASSRGSEQYF.

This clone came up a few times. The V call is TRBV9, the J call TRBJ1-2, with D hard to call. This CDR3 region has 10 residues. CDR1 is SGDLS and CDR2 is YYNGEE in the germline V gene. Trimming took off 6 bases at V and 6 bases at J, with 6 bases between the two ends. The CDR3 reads CASTGNGYTF. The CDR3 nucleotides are TGTGCCAGCACCGGGAATGGCTACACCTTC.

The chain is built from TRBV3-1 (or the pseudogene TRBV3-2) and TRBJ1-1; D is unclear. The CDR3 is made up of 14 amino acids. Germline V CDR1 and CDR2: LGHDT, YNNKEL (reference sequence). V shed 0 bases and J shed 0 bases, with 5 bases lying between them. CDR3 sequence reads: CASSQDNLNTEAFF. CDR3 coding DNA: TGTGCCAGCAGCCAAGATAATCTGAACACTGAAGCTTTCTTT.

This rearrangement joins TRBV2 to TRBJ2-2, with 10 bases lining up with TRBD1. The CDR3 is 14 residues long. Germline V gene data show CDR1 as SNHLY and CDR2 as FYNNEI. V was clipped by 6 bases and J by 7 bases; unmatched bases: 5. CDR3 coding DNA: TGTGCCAGCAGCCCGGGACAGGGGAACGGGGAGCTGTTTTTT. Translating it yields CASSPGQGNGELFF.

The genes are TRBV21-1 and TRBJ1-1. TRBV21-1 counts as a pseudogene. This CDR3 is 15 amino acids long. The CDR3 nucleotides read TGTGCCAGCAGCAAGGACTCCCGAGGGAGAACTGAAGCTTTCTTT. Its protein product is CASSKDSRGRTEAFF.

The CDR3 coding sequence is TGTGCCAGCAGCCTCCGATTCCGGACTAGGGGTACGCAGTATTTT. It codes for CASSLRFRTRGTQYF. The chain has TRBV3-1 (or the pseudogene TRBV3-2) and TRBJ2-3, with TRBD2 identical over 7 bases. V lost 4 bases and J lost 8; bases outside the gene matches: 12. The germline V gene encodes CDR1 LGHDT and CDR2 YNNKEL (reference sequence). This CDR3 spans 15 amino acids.

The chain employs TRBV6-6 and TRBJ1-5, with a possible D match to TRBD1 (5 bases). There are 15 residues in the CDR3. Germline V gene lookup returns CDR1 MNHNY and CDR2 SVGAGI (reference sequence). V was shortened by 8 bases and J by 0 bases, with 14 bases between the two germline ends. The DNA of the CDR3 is TGTGCCAGCGTCCTACTCGGGGGTAGCAATCAGCCCCAGCATTTT. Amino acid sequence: CASVLLGGSNQPQHF.

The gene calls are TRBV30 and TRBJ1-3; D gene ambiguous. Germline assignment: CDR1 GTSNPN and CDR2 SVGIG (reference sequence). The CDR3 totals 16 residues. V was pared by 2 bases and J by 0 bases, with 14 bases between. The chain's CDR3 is CAWSPTPRYSGNTIYF. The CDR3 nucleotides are TGTGCCTGGAGTCCCACTCCCCGGTACTCTGGAAACACCATATATTTT.

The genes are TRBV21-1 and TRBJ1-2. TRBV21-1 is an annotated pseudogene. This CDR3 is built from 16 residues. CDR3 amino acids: CASSKERSAPSGGYTF. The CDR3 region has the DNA TGTGCCAGCAGCAAAGAGCGATCGGCCCCAAGCGGTGGCTACACCTTC.

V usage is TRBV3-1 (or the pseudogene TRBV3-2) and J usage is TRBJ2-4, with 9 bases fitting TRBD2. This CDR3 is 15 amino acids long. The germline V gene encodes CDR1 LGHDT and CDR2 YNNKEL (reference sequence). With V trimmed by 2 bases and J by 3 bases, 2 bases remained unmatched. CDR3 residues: CASSQLAGIKNIQYF. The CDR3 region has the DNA TGTGCCAGCAGCCAACTAGCGGGGATCAAAAACATTCAGTACTTC.

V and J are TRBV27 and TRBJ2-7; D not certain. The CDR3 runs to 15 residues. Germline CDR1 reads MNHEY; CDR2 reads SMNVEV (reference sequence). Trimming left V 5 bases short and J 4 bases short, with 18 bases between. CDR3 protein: CASSTNVGFSYEQYF. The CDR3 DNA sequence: TGTGCCAGCAGTACCAACGTCGGGTTTTCATACGAGCAGTACTTC.

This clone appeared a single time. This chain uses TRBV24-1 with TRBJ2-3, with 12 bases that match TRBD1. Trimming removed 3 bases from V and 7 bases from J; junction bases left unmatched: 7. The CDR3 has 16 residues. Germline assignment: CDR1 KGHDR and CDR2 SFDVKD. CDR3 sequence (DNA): TGTGCCACCAGTGATCCCCTGGGACAGGGGGCTCATACGCAGTATTTT. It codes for CATSDPLGQGAHTQYF.

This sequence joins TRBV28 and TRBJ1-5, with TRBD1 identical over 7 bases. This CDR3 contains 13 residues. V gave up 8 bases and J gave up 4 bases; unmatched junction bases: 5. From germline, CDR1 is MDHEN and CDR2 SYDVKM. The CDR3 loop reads CASSQGQNQPQHF. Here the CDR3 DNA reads TGTGCCAGCTCACAGGGGCAGAATCAGCCCCAGCATTTT.

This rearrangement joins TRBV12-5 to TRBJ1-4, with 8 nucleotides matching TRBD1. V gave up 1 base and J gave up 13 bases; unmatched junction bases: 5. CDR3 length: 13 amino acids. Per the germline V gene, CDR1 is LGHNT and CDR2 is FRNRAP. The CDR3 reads CASGLGDRSLLFF. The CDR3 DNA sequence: TGTGCTAGTGGTTTGGGGGACAGGTCCCTACTGTTTTTT.